The clone carrying this T cell receptor beta chain was found many times. Amplifying from RNA transcripts, the study obtained TCR beta CDR3 regions. RT-PCR with HTBI primers came first, then second-round multiplex PCR. TCRdb reprocessed the multiplex PCR reads via MiXCR and lists one record per CDR3 protein. This table holds 400,000 to 450,000 distinct CDR3 sequences, under 25% found once. This entry belongs to a study of Graves' ophthalmopathy and Graves' hyperthyroidism. Germline V lookup: CDR1 ENHRY, CDR2 SYGVKD. V shed 3 bases and J 3 bases; nucleotides not matched to a gene: 5. The CDR3 runs 16 residues. A follow-up of 18 months without ophthalmopathy meant that hyperthyroidism was stable. Clinical symptoms, serum thyroxine, TRAb, thyroid ultrasound and orbital computed tomography were relied on for diagnosis. A roughly 9.1 ml volume of fresh peripheral blood provided the PBMCs.

Material for sequencing was peripheral blood. The clonotype comes from a woman aged 18 to 35 with stable Graves' hyperthyroidism. This chain links TRBV10-3 with TRBJ2-7; 13 bases fit TRBD2. CDR3 coding DNA: TGTGCCATCAGTGACGGACTAGCGGGAGAGGACTACGAGCAGTACTTC. The encoded protein is CAISDGLAGEDYEQYF.